Following are 22 T cell receptor beta chains from one sample sequenced in a study of T cells in Graves' hyperthyroidism and ophthalmopathy. TCR beta CDR3 regions were amplified from RNA. HTBI primers were used for first-round RT-PCR of the TCR CDR3. Each CDR3 protein gets one entry after TCRdb re-called the multiplex PCR reads with MiXCR. The table shows approximately 600,000 distinct CDR3 sequences, with over 11% occurring only once. Sequencing input: blood. Source of these receptors: a young woman with Graves' hyperthyroidism that later progressed to Graves' ophthalmopathy.

This clonotype was observed at least ten times. The gene calls are TRBV12-3 or TRBV12-4 and TRBJ1-5; maybe TRBD1 (5 bases). CDR3 length equals 15 residues. The V gene lost 3 bases and the J gene lost 1 base, with 10 bases spanning the gap. The CDR3 nucleotides read TGTGCCAGCAGTTTGGGGGGATACAGCAATCAGCCCCAGCATTTT. Its protein product is CASSLGGYSNQPQHF.

This clonotype was counted a few times. V and J are TRBV9 and TRBJ1-2; D is ambiguous. The germline gives CDR1 SGDLS, CDR2 YYNGEE. The V and J ends lost 2 bases and 8 bases respectively, with 16 bases between them. The CDR3 length is 14 residues. The CDR3: CASSVQEGPSGYTF. As DNA, the CDR3 is TGTGCCAGCAGCGTCCAAGAGGGTCCGTCCGGCTACACCTTC.

J is TRBJ2-1 and V is TRBV20-1; 8 nucleotides agree with TRBD2. The CDR3 length is 15 residues. J lost 8 bases, V lost 0 bases, and 9 bases had no gene match. The germline V gene has CDR1 DFQATT and CDR2 SNEGSKA (reference sequence). DNA for the CDR3: TGCAGTGCTAGAGATACTAGCGCCGGGGGGGATGAGCAGTTCTTC. Translating it yields CSARDTSAGGDEQFF.

This clonotype was observed a handful of times. V is TRBV6-1 and J is TRBJ2-1; the D call may be TRBD1 or TRBD2 (5 bases each). Germline-derived CDR1 and CDR2 are MNHNS and SASEGT. V shed 8 bases and J shed 5 bases, with 13 bases lying between them. This CDR3 has 13 amino acids. The CDR3 loop reads CASHAGTNNEQFF. Written as DNA, the CDR3 is TGTGCCAGCCACGCCGGGACCAACAATGAGCAGTTCTTC.

This clonotype showed up many times. The chain carries TRBV20-1 and TRBJ2-5; 10 bases agree with TRBD2. The CDR3 sequence is 14 residues long. Losses at the gene ends were 3 bases for V and 4 bases for J; bases not matched to a gene: 5. The V gene's germline CDR1 is DFQATT and CDR2 SNEGSKA (reference sequence). The CDR3 protein is CSARISGRVETQYF. As DNA, the CDR3 is TGCAGTGCTAGGATCAGCGGGAGGGTAGAGACCCAGTACTTC.

The rearrangement joins TRBV12-3 or TRBV12-4 to TRBJ1-1; D perhaps matches TRBD1 (5 bases). V gave up 3 bases and J gave up 6 bases, with 14 bases separating them. The CDR3 length is 14 residues. The DNA for the CDR3 is TGTGCCAGCAGTTTCGGGGGACGGGTTTCTGAAGCTTTCTTT. Translated, it gives CASSFGGRVSEAFF.

This sequence joins TRBV29-1 and TRBJ2-7; D gene uncertain. The CDR3 extends over 12 amino acids. Germline V gene lookup returns CDR1 SQVTM and CDR2 ANQGSEA. Trimming cost V 3 bases and J 2 bases, with 8 bases left between them. The CDR3 loop reads CSVEDKPYEQYF. The CDR3 bases are TGCAGCGTTGAGGATAAACCCTACGAGCAGTACTTC.

This clonotype was counted at least ten times. CDR3 residues: CASSLPPRQGNYGYTF. CDR3 in DNA: TGTGCCAGCAGTCTACCTCCAAGACAGGGAAACTATGGCTACACCTTC. The gene calls are TRBV28 and TRBJ1-2; 7 nucleotides align to TRBD1. The CDR3 runs to 16 residues. The germline CDR1 and CDR2 sequences are MDHEN and SYDVKM. V was clipped by 5 bases and J by 2 bases; unmatched bases: 11.

J is TRBJ2-3 and V is TRBV5-1; TRBD2 agrees at 10 bases. Germline loops: CDR1 SGHRS, CDR2 YFSETQ. With V trimmed by 0 bases and J by 2 bases, 6 bases remained unmatched. This CDR3 is 17 amino acids long. The CDR3 DNA reads as TGCGCCAGCAGCTTGGTGGCTAGCGGGAGATACACAGATACGCAGTATTTT. Residues: CASSLVASGRYTDTQYF.

This clonotype has a count of ten or more. The genes are TRBV20-1 and TRBJ1-4; TRBD1 might be the D (6 bases). Germline V gives CDR1 DFQATT, CDR2 SNEGSKA (reference sequence). The CDR3 is made up of 16 amino acids. Trimming stripped 6 bases from V and 8 bases from J, with 25 bases between. Here the CDR3 DNA reads TGCAGTGCCGATAGCTCAACCACAGGGTTTGAGGAAAAACTGTTTTTT. Its translation: CSADSSTTGFEEKLFF.

Concerning this clonotype: This may come from a read error, since a much larger clone is one base off. V is TRBV12-3 or TRBV12-4 and J is TRBJ1-1; D is uncertain. The CDR3 totals 10 residues. The CDR3 bases are TGTGCCGGCAGTTTTGGGGAAGCTTTCTTT. Translation gives CAGSFGEAFF.

This clonotype was counted only a few times. The J gene is TRBJ2-7, the V gene TRBV7-9; D not resolved. This CDR3 is 16 amino acids long. CDR1 SEHNR and CDR2 FQNEAQ come from the germline V gene (reference sequence). Trimming shortened V by 1 base and J by 2 bases, and 15 bases separated the two germline ends. The CDR3 sequence is CASSLVSRKAPYEQYF. The CDR3 nucleotides read TGTGCCAGCAGCTTAGTCAGTCGGAAGGCCCCCTACGAGCAGTACTTC. The complete variable domain, with remaining parts taken from reference TRBV7-9 and TRBJ2-7, reads DTGVSQNPRHKITKRGQNVTFRCDPISEHNRLYWYRQTLGQGPEFLTYFQNEAQLEKSRLLSDRFSAERPKGSFSTLEIQRTEQGDSAMYLCASSLVSRKAPYEQYFGPGTRLTVT.

There are a few counts of this clonotype. The rearrangement links TRBV14 to TRBJ2-7; 12 nucleotides align to TRBD2. This CDR3 is 17 amino acids long. The ends lost 3 bases at V and 0 bases at J; junction bases unmatched: 6. Germline-derived CDR1 and CDR2 are SGHDN and FVKESK. The CDR3 loop is CASSQTTSGSPSYEQYF. CDR3 in DNA: TGTGCCAGCAGCCAGACGACTAGCGGGAGCCCCTCCTACGAGCAGTACTTC.

This clonotype was picked up many times. The chain has TRBV5-1 and TRBJ1-4; D is possibly TRBD1 (6 bases). The ends were cut back, 1 base at V and 1 base at J, with 8 bases in the middle. Per the germline V gene, CDR1 is SGHRS and CDR2 is YFSETQ. This CDR3 spans 15 amino acids. The CDR3 region has the DNA TGCGCCAGCAGCTTGACAGGGAAAACTAATGAAAAACTGTTTTTT. Translation gives CASSLTGKTNEKLFF.

The genes are TRBV7-9 and TRBJ1-1; D is unresolved. The CDR3 sequence is 9 residues long. V lost 4 bases to trimming and J lost 11 bases, with 5 bases between them. Germline assignment: CDR1 SEHNR and CDR2 FQNEAQ (reference sequence). CDR3 in amino acids: CASSSPAFF. CDR3 in DNA: TGTGCCAGCAGCTCGCCCGCTTTCTTT.

The gene calls are TRBV4-1 and TRBJ2-3, with 9 bases identical to TRBD2. This CDR3 has 18 amino acids. The germline gives CDR1 MGHRA, CDR2 YSYEKL. J lost 0 bases, V lost 0 bases, and 7 bases had no gene match. CDR3 DNA sequence: TGCGCCAGCAGCCAAGAACAGAGCGGGAGGACTAGCACAGATACGCAGTATTTT. Protein: CASSQEQSGRTSTDTQYF.

This clonotype was seen many times. This chain links TRBV14 with TRBJ2-1; tentative D call: TRBD1 (6 bases). Germline CDR1 is SGHDN and CDR2 is FVKESK. The CDR3 totals 16 residues. The V gene lost 2 bases and the J gene lost 6 bases, with 17 bases spanning the gap. CDR3 sequence: CASSQRAGTSLNEQFF. In nucleotides, the CDR3 is TGTGCCAGCAGCCAAAGGGCCGGGACAAGCCTCAATGAGCAGTTCTTC.

The J gene is TRBJ2-7, the V gene TRBV5-1; D is perhaps TRBD2 (5 bases). Looked up from germline, CDR1 is SGHRS and CDR2 is YFSETQ. The CDR3 spans 14 residues. V gave up 5 bases and J gave up 9 bases, with 21 bases separating them. CDR3 region: CASRQGPQEVGQYF. The CDR3 region has the DNA TGCGCCAGCAGACAAGGCCCCCAGGAGGTTGGGCAGTACTTC.

This clonotype was detected only a few times. The chain has TRBV11-3 and TRBJ2-2; no reliable D call. Trimming pared 0 bases from V and 5 bases from J, leaving 7 bases between. The CDR3 consists of 14 residues. The germline CDR1 and CDR2 sequences are SGHNT and YENEEA. Here the CDR3 DNA reads TGTGCCAGCAGCTTAGATTTAAAAACCGGGGAGCTGTTTTTT. As protein: CASSLDLKTGELFF.

The chain is built from TRBV19 and TRBJ2-7; 8 positions match TRBD1. The CDR3 runs 14 residues. Losses at the gene ends were 7 bases for V and 0 bases for J; bases not matched to a gene: 5. In germline, CDR1 is LNHDA, CDR2 SQIVND (reference sequence). The CDR3 region has the DNA TGTGCCAGTACCGCGACAGGGGACTCCTACGAGCAGTACTTC. This translates into CASTATGDSYEQYF.

In its sample, this clonotype was seen many times. The V and J genes are TRBV13 and TRBJ2-1; 13 bases are a match to TRBD2. The V and J ends lost 5 bases and 0 bases, in that order; junction bases with no gene match: 7. Germline V gene lookup returns CDR1 PRHDT and CDR2 FYEKMQ (reference sequence). The CDR3 has 18 residues. CDR3 in amino acids: CASSQGTSGTDSYNEQFF. The DNA for the CDR3 is TGTGCCAGCAGCCAAGGGACTAGCGGGACCGACTCCTACAATGAGCAGTTCTTC.

This clonotype was seen more than once but under ten times. The chain is built from TRBV4-2 and TRBJ2-1, with 9 nucleotides matching TRBD2. Germline trimming cut 0 bases from V and 3 bases from J; bases unmatched to any gene: 9. This CDR3 has 18 amino acids. The germline V gene has CDR1 LGHNA and CDR2 YNFKEQ. The chain's CDR3 is CASSQDDAGGIYYNEQFF. The CDR3 nucleotides read TGTGCCAGCAGCCAAGATGACGCGGGAGGGATATACTACAATGAGCAGTTCTTC.